These 21 T cell receptor beta chains were sequenced from one sample in a study of T cell clusters in autoimmune cytopenias. TRB amplification used approximately 250 ng of peripheral blood genomic DNA. Multiplex touch-down PCR amplified TRB using TRB-A and TRB-B pools in one tube. TCRdb derives one entry per CDR3 protein from the multiplex PCR reads, leaving out DNA. This sample contains about 6,200 distinct CDR3 sequences. Sequencing was carried out using peripheral blood. These TCRs come from a human donor with an autoimmune cytopenia or autoimmune hepatitis (not recorded which).

This clonotype ranks as medium-sized in terms of frequency. The chain employs TRBV13 and TRBJ1-2; TCRdb's assignment of TRBD1 cannot be checked, as there is no DNA. CDR1 and CDR2 from the germline V gene are PRHDT and FYEKMQ (reference sequence). The CDR3 is made up of 14 amino acids. The CDR3 sequence is CASSSTAAGYGYTF.

The CDR3 loop reads CASSSIGTGVATDTQYF. The chain recombines TRBV28 with TRBJ2-3; with no DNA, the TCRdb D assignment of TRBD1 cannot be verified. Germline V gives CDR1 MDHEN, CDR2 SYDVKM. The CDR3 is 17 amino acids.

The chain carries TRBV28 and TRBJ2-1; with no DNA, the TCRdb D assignment of TRBD1 cannot be verified. The CDR3 loop spans 11 amino acids. The germline V gene encodes CDR1 MDHEN and CDR2 SYDVKM. The CDR3 loop is CATTPRDEQFF. Together with reference TRBV28 and TRBJ2-1, the CDR3 gives the full variable domain: DVKVTQSSRYLVKRTGEKVFLECVQDMDHENMFWYRQDPGLGLRLIYFSYDVKMKEKGDIPEGYSVSREKKERFSLILESASTNQTSMYLCATTPRDEQFFGPGTRLTVL.

V gene TRBV12-3 or TRBV12-4 combines with J gene TRBJ1-5. The CDR3 is 12 amino acids. The CDR3 loop reads CASSLAPSPQHF.

V is TRBV30 and J is TRBJ1-5. CDR1 GTSNPN and CDR2 SVGIG come from the germline V gene (reference sequence). The CDR3 contains 12 residues. CDR3 region: CAWSGSDQPQHF.

This clonotype is labeled medium-sized based on frequency. This CDR3 reads CATSRALGTVINEQFF. The V and J genes are TRBV15 and TRBJ2-1; as DNA is missing, the TRBD1 call by TCRdb cannot be tested. Germline V CDR1 and CDR2: LNHNV, YYDKDF (reference sequence). The CDR3 consists of 16 residues.

This chain links TRBV18 with TRBJ2-5; with no DNA, the TCRdb D assignment of TRBD1 cannot be verified. Germline V CDR1 and CDR2: KGHSH, LQKENI. The CDR3 has 16 amino acids. This CDR3 reads CASSRYRDRDQETQYF.

V gene TRBV6-2 or TRBV6-3 combines with J gene TRBJ2-7. The CDR3 length is 16 residues. Germline CDR1 reads MNHEY; CDR2 reads SVGEGT. CDR3 residues: CASSSLFSYPSYEQYF.

Measured by frequency, this clonotype is medium-sized. The chain recombines TRBV30 with TRBJ1-5. CDR3 length: 13 residues. Germline V gene sequence: CDR1 GTSNPN, CDR2 SVGIG (reference sequence). The CDR3 is CAWSSLKGQPQHF.

Measured by frequency, this clonotype is medium-sized. The V gene is TRBV6-5, the J gene TRBJ2-3; with no DNA, the TCRdb D assignment of TRBD2 cannot be verified. The germline V gene encodes CDR1 MNHEY and CDR2 SVGAGI. The CDR3 has 14 residues. The CDR3 sequence: CASSYSGQTDTQYF.

V is TRBV7-9 and J is TRBJ1-1; TCRdb's assignment of TRBD1 cannot be checked, as there is no DNA. Per the germline V gene, CDR1 is SEHNR and CDR2 is FQNEAQ (reference sequence). This CDR3 has 14 amino acids. The CDR3 reads CASSKTGALTEAFF.

This clonotype is classed as medium-sized (0.01 to 0.1%) by frequency. The chain uses TRBV6-1 and TRBJ1-1; no DNA is available, so the TRBD1 call from TCRdb remains unchecked. The CDR3 contains 15 residues. Germline CDR1 and CDR2: MNHNS and SASEGT. CDR3 region: CASTLEGQSNTEAFF.

This chain connects TRBV4-3 to TRBJ2-1. This CDR3 comprises 15 residues. Germline assignment: CDR1 LGHNA and CDR2 YSLEER. CDR3 sequence: CASSQSYVYHNEQFF.

This clonotype counts as medium-sized by frequency. The V and J genes are TRBV6-2 or TRBV6-3 and TRBJ1-1. Germline V gene sequence: CDR1 MNHEY, CDR2 SVGEGT. CDR3 length: 13 residues. The CDR3 is CASSYFGLTEAFF.

The chain recombines TRBV10-3 with TRBJ2-5; as DNA is missing, the TRBD1 call by TCRdb cannot be tested. The germline V gene encodes CDR1 ENHRY and CDR2 SYGVKD. This CDR3 has 15 residues. The CDR3 spells CAISETRTGAETQYF.

By frequency, this clonotype is medium-sized. V is TRBV15 and J is TRBJ1-4. The germline V gene encodes CDR1 LNHNV and CDR2 YYDKDF (reference sequence). The CDR3 length is 13 residues. The CDR3 here is CATSRDHEKKLFF.

CDR3 in amino acids: CASSPRQSGELFF. This sequence joins TRBV7-3 and TRBJ2-2. The germline V gene has CDR1 SGHTA and CDR2 FQGTGA. The length of the CDR3 is 13 residues.

The chain combines TRBV28 with TRBJ2-5. CDR1 MDHEN and CDR2 SYDVKM come from the germline V gene. This CDR3 is 14 amino acids long. CDR3: CASSFTGDQETQYF.

The genes are TRBV24-1 and TRBJ2-3. This CDR3 comprises 13 residues. Germline values: CDR1 KGHDR, CDR2 SFDVKD. The CDR3 loop is CATSDHSTDTQYF.

The rearrangement joins TRBV30 to TRBJ1-1; absent DNA, TCRdb's TRBD1 call cannot be checked. From germline, CDR1 is GTSNPN and CDR2 SVGIG (reference sequence). This CDR3 region has 16 residues. The CDR3 reads CAWSVPRTGANTEAFF.

The CDR3 spells CAWIDRGTEAFF. The rearrangement joins TRBV30 to TRBJ1-1. This CDR3 contains 12 residues. The germline gives CDR1 GTSNPN, CDR2 SVGIG (reference sequence).